This T cell receptor beta chain was retrieved from a study of shared clonotypes between healthy human individuals. Whole-study context: The cohort had two women and three men, ages 18 to 49. Each donor had three CD4 naive, three CD4 memory, two CD8 naive and one CD8 memory plate.

This CDR3 is built from 16 residues. The V segment lost 6 bases and the J segment 0 bases; nucleotides outside the gene matches: 5. CDR1 and CDR2 from the germline V gene are SGHRS and YFSETQ. Here immunoSEQ multiplex PCR was the method, and the copy in TCRdb shows in-frame clones only, minus some. Of 2 million to 3 million clones listed, 80% to 95% are singletons. There were only Caucasian adults among the donors, and all lived in Nashville, Tennessee. The chain links TRBV5-1 to TRBJ2-2, with TRBD1 identical over 10 bases. The source material was naive CD4+ T cells from PBMCs. Specified subset: CD45RA+ positively selected. The source is a man aged 18 to 29 in good health. Some clones in this sample may be carry-over from other donors' samples. The CDR3 here is CASTPGTGANTGELFF. The DNA of the CDR3 is TGCGCCAGCACCCCCGGGACAGGGGCGAACACCGGGGAGCTGTTTTTT.